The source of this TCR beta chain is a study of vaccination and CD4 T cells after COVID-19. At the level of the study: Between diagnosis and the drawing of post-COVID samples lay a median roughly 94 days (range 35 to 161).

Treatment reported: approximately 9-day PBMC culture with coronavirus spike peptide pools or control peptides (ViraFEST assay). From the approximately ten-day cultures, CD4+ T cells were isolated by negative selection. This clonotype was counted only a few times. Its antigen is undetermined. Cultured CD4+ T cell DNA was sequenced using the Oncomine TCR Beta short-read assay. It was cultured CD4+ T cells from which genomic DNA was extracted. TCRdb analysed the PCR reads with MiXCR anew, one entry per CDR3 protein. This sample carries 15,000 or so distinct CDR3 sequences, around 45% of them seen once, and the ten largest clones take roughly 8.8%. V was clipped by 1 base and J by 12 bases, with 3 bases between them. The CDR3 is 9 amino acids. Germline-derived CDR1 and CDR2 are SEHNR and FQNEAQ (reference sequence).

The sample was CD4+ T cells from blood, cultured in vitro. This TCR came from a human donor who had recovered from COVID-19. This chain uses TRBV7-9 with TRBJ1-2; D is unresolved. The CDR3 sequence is CASSLGNTF. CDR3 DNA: TGTGCCAGCAGCTTAGGGAACACCTTC.